The present T cell receptor (beta chain) was sequenced within a study of OX40 agonist ivuxolimab in advanced cancers. Trimming cost V 1 base and J 6 bases; bases outside gene matches: 8. CDR1 is SGHRS, CDR2 YFSETQ, per germline. This CDR3 is 16 amino acids long. Notes on this clone: Its target is not known.

Assay used: immunoSEQ multiplex PCR; TCRdb lists only in-frame clones, some missing. The sample includes 55,000 to 85,000 clones, 86% seen only once; the top ten take around 2.8%. Study-level points and caveats: Among the nonresponders, some also had low normalized T-cell clonal expansion. CD4+ and CD8+ blood T cells expanded clonally by week 6 at 0.1 to 3.0 mg/kg.

Autoimmune disease history or systemic immunosuppression led to patient exclusion. The rearrangement uses TRBV5-1 and TRBJ2-1, with TRBD1 matching 9 bases. This clonotype originated in an adult with an advanced solid tumor such as melanoma, head and neck, liver or kidney cancer. The sample consisted of CD4+ or CD8+ T cells sorted from blood, taken in a trial of the OX40 agonist ivuxolimab. CDR3 in DNA: TGCGCCAGCAGCTTGTTACCCGGGACAGGGATCAATGAGCAGTTCTTC. Amino acid sequence: CASSLLPGTGINEQFF.